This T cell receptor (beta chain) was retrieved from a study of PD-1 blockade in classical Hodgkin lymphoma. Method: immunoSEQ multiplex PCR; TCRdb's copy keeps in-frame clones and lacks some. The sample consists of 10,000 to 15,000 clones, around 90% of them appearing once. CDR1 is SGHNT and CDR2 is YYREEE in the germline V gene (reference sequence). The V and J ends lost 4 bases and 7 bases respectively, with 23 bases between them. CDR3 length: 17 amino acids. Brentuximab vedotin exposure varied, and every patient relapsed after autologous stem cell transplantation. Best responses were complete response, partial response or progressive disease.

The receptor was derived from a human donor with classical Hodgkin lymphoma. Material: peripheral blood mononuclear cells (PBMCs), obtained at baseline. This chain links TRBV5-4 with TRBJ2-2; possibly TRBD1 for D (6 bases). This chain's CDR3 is CASSPRITGTTGGELFF. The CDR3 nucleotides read TGTGCCAGCAGCCCAAGAATTACAGGGACGACCGGCGGGGAGCTGTTTTTT.